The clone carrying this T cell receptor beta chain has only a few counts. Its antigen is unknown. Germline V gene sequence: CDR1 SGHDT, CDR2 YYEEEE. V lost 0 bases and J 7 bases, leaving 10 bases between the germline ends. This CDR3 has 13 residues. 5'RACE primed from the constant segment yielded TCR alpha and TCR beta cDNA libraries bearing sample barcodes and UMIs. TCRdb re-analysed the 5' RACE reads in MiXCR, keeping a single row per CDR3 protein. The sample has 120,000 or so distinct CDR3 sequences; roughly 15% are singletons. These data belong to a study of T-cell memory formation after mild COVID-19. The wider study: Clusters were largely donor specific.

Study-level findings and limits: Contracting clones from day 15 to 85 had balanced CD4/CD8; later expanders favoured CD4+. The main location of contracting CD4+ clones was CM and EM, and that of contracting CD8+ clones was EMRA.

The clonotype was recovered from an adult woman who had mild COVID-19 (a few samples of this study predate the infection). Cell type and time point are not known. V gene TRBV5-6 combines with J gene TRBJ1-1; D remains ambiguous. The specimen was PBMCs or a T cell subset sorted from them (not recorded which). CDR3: CASSLVSGVEAFF. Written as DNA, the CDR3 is TGTGCCAGCAGCTTGGTATCCGGGGTTGAAGCTTTCTTT.